The 16 T cell receptor beta chains reported below all come from one sample, sequenced in a study of blood T cell repertoires in COVID-19. Profiling relied on immunoSEQ multiplex PCR, and the TCRdb table lists in-frame clones only, not all of them. Counted here are nearly 200,000 clones, around 81% occurring once; the ten biggest clones make up approximately 0.97%. Sequenced sample: peripheral blood. Receptors were obtained from a man aged 60 to 69 with COVID-19, enrolled during active disease.

V usage is TRBV7-2 and J usage is TRBJ1-2; D ambiguous. The CDR3 has 12 amino acids. V was cut by 3 bases and J by 8 bases, with 10 bases left in between. Germline CDR1 SGHTA, CDR2 FQGNSA. CDR3 residues: CASSFRERGYTF. The DNA for the CDR3 is TGTGCCAGCAGCTTTCGGGAGAGGGGCTACACCTTC.

The sample holds a few counts of this clone. The V call is TRBV5-5, the J call TRBJ1-2, with 10 bases identical to TRBD1. CDR1 and CDR2 (germline): SGHKS, YYEKEE (reference sequence). Trimming cost V 3 bases and J 2 bases; bases outside gene matches: 1. This CDR3 is built from 14 residues. The CDR3 region is CASSSGQGNYGYTF. The CDR3 coding sequence is TGTGCCAGCAGCTCGGGACAGGGGAACTATGGCTACACCTTC.

The chain combines TRBV2 with TRBJ1-4; D uncertain. The length of the CDR3 is 14 residues. The ends were cut back, 6 bases at V and 2 bases at J, with 10 bases in the middle. Germline V gives CDR1 SNHLY, CDR2 FYNNEI. The CDR3 protein is CASRERRTNEKLFF. The CDR3 bases are TGTGCCAGCAGGGAACGGAGGACTAATGAAAAACTGTTTTTT.

This chain joins TRBV27 and TRBJ1-4; possibly TRBD1 for D (5 bases). Germline lookup yields CDR1 MNHEY and CDR2 SMNVEV (reference sequence). The CDR3 length is 13 residues. Trimming shortened V by 5 bases and J by 5 bases, and 9 bases separated the two germline ends. In DNA form, the CDR3 reads TGTGCCAGCAGTCTCAGACAGAATGAAAAACTGTTTTTT. It translates to CASSLRQNEKLFF. Based on the CDR3 plus reference TRBV27 and TRBJ1-4, the full variable domain is EAQVTQNPRYLITVTGKKLTVTCSQNMNHEYMSWYRQDPGLGLRQIYYSMNVEVTDKGDVPEGYKVSRKEKRNFPLILESPSPNQTSLYFCASSLRQNEKLFFGSGTQLSVL.

The V and J genes are TRBV30 and TRBJ1-5, with a possible D match to TRBD1 (5 bases). The V end lost 5 bases, the J end lost 11 bases, and 19 bases lay between the germline ends. Germline loops: CDR1 GTSNPN, CDR2 SVGIG (reference sequence). The CDR3 contains 13 residues. This chain's CDR3 is CAWDVSRLDTQHF. The CDR3, as DNA: TGTGCCTGGGATGTCTCCCGTTTGGACACCCAGCATTTT.

The J gene is TRBJ1-2, the V gene TRBV5-6; 7 nucleotides line up with TRBD1. The V gene end was trimmed by 0 bases and the J gene end by 2 bases; junction bases not matched to a gene: 1. Germline V gene data show CDR1 as SGHDT and CDR2 as YYEEEE. There are 14 residues in the CDR3. CDR3 region: CASSLDRGNYGYTF. CDR3 nucleotide sequence: TGTGCCAGCAGCTTGGACAGGGGAAACTATGGCTACACCTTC.

The table lists this clone with a count of one. The V and J genes are TRBV7-2 and TRBJ2-1, with 9 bases aligning to TRBD1. Germline CDR1 reads SGHTA; CDR2 reads FQGNSA. This CDR3 spans 16 amino acids. V lost 5 bases and J lost 6; bases outside the gene matches: 11. The CDR3 loop reads CASSVPSGQGGNEQFF. The CDR3 DNA reads as TGTGCCAGCAGCGTACCTTCGGGACAGGGTGGCAATGAGCAGTTCTTC.

This chain links TRBV7-8 with TRBJ2-1; 8 nucleotides align to TRBD1. The CDR3 totals 20 residues. Germline V CDR1 and CDR2: SGHVS, FQNEAQ. Unmatched junction bases numbered 22, after V lost 5 bases and J lost 4 bases. CDR3: CASSLAGTGQLGLFYNEQFF. In DNA, the CDR3 is TGTGCCAGCAGCCTCGCCGGGACAGGCCAACTGGGGTTATTTTACAATGAGCAGTTCTTC.

The chain carries TRBV12-3 or TRBV12-4 and TRBJ1-1, with 10 bases that match TRBD1. The CDR3 spans 12 residues. Losses at the gene ends were 10 bases for V and 7 bases for J; bases not matched to a gene: 6. CDR3 sequence: CATRGQGSEAFF. DNA for the CDR3: TGTGCCACCCGGGGACAGGGGAGTGAAGCTTTCTTT.

This chain links TRBV6-6 with TRBJ2-7; TRBD1 matches at 8 bases. CDR1 is MNHNY and CDR2 is SVGAGI in the germline V gene (reference sequence). This CDR3 spans 15 amino acids. V dropped 6 bases and J dropped 2; count of bases not matched to a gene: 9. The CDR3 spells CASSRGQGNTYEQYF. The CDR3 region has the DNA TGTGCCAGCAGCCGCGGACAGGGCAATACCTACGAGCAGTACTTC.

The CDR3 loop reads CASSERNQPQHF. CDR3 nucleotides: TGTGCCAGCAGTGAACGGAATCAGCCCCAGCATTTT. V gene TRBV6-1 combines with J gene TRBJ1-5; D remains unclear. From germline, CDR1 is MNHNS and CDR2 SASEGT. Trimming shortened V by 2 bases and J by 4 bases, and 3 bases separated the two germline ends. CDR3 size: 12 residues.

The gene calls are TRBV10-3 and TRBJ2-7, with TRBD1 matching 7 bases. This CDR3 is built from 14 residues. The germline V gene has CDR1 ENHRY and CDR2 SYGVKD. The J segment lost 4 bases and the V segment lost 2 bases, leaving 5 bases of the junction unmatched. The CDR3 bases are TGTGCCATCAGTGAGGACAGGGAGAGTTACGAGCAGTACTTC. This sequence encodes CAISEDRESYEQYF.

J is TRBJ2-7 and V is TRBV2, with 8 bases lining up with TRBD1. The CDR3 has 13 amino acids. V lost 6 bases, J lost 2 bases, and 3 bases stayed unmatched. CDR1 and CDR2 (germline): SNHLY, FYNNEI. The CDR3 bases are TGTGCCAGCAGAGGGACAGGCCCCTACGAGCAGTACTTC. As protein: CASRGTGPYEQYF.

This chain uses TRBV28 with TRBJ1-6; D is perhaps TRBD1 (6 bases). CDR3 length equals 15 residues. Per the germline V gene, CDR1 is MDHEN and CDR2 is SYDVKM. Trimming pared 5 bases from V and 9 bases from J, leaving 17 bases between. CDR3 DNA: TGTGCCAGCAGTGGGGGAACAGGGCTTGGTTCACCCCTCCACTTT. Its translation: CASSGGTGLGSPLHF.

This sequence joins TRBV5-4 and TRBJ1-1; perhaps TRBD1 as D (5 bases). The germline V and J ends were trimmed by 7 bases and 1 base, with 11 bases remaining between them. This CDR3 has 13 residues. Germline V gene lookup returns CDR1 SGHNT and CDR2 YYREEE (reference sequence). The CDR3 region is CASQETANTEAFF. For the CDR3, the DNA is TGTGCCAGCCAAGAGACAGCGAACACTGAAGCTTTCTTT.

This rearrangement joins TRBV18 to TRBJ2-7, with 7 bases fitting TRBD2. CDR3 length: 14 residues. CDR1 KGHSH and CDR2 LQKENI come from the germline V gene. The V and J ends lost 3 bases and 2 bases, in that order; junction bases with no gene match: 4. CDR3 region: CASSPESGTYEQYF. CDR3 DNA: TGTGCCAGCTCACCGGAAAGCGGGACCTACGAGCAGTACTTC.